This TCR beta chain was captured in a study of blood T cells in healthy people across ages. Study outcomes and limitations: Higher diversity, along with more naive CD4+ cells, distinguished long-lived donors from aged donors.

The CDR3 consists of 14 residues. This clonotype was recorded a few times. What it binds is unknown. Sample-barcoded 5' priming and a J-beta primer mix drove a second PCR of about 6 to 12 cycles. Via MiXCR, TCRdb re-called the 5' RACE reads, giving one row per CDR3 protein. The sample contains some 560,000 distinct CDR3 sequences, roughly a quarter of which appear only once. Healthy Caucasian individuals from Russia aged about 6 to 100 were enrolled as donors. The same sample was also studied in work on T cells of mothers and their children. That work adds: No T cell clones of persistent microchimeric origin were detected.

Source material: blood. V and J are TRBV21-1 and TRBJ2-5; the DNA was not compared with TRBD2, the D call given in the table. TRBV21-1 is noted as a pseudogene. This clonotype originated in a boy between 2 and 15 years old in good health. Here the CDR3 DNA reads TGTGCCAGCAGCGAAGGGACTGTACAAGAGACCCAGTACTTC. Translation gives CASSEGTVQETQYF.